The clone carrying this T cell receptor (beta chain) was counted ten times or more. Antigen unknown. Template switching by 5'RACE produced TCR cDNA, adding a universal primer site and UMIs. TCRdb reprocessed the 5' RACE reads with MiXCR, giving one entry per CDR3 protein. In the table there are around 590,000 distinct CDR3 sequences, 9% to 15% of which are singletons. This sample was included in a study of T cells after yellow fever vaccination. Study-level points and caveats: From the bulk population, abundant clonotypes could contaminate and appear within FACS-sorted repertoires.

There are 13 residues in the CDR3. V lost 6 bases, J lost 1 base, and 9 bases lay in between. Germline values: CDR1 WNHNN, CDR2 SYGVQD (reference sequence). Specimen: PBMCs, collected on the day of the yellow fever booster vaccination. V is TRBV10-1 and J is TRBJ1-1, with no clear D. This TCR derives from a man aged 30 to 45 who received the YFV17D yellow fever vaccine. DNA for the CDR3: TGCGCCAGCAGAAAACAGCAGAACACTGAAGCTTTCTTT. Its translation is CASRKQQNTEAFF.